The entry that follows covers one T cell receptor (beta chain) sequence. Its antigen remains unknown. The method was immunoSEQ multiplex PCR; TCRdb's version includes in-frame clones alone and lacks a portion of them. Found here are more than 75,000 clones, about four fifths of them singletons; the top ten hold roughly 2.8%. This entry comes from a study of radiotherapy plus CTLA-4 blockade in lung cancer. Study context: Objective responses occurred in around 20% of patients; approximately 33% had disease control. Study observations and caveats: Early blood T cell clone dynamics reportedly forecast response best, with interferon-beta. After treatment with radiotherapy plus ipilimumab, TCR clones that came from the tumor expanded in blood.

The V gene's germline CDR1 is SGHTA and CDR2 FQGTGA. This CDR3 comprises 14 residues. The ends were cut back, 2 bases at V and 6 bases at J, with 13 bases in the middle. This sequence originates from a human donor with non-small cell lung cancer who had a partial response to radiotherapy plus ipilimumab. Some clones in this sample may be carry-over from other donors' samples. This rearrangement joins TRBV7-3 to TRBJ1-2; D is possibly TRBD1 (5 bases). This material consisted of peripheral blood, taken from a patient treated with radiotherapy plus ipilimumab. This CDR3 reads CASSLSGGWDGYTF. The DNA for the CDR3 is TGTGCCAGCAGCTTATCGGGGGGATGGGATGGCTACACCTTC.